This T cell receptor (beta chain) was sequenced during a study of cytomegalovirus exposure and HLA in healthy donors. Overall study findings and caveats: Most CMV-associated TCR beta chains were later found to appear HLA-restricted. Through in vitro validation, a few CMV-associated chains were shown to be specific for CMV antigens. Earlier analysis found most TCR beta V segments productive about 87% or about 30% of the time. Presence/absence analyses assumed roughly uniform sequencing depth across donors, which may not hold.

With 60 Vbeta and 13 Jbeta primers, the PCR was carried out. The repertoire was sequenced with immunoSEQ multiplex PCR; TCRdb's copy has only in-frame clones and lacks some. The sample lists approximately 120,000 clones, over 65% occurring once. The V gene's germline CDR1 is SGHKS and CDR2 YYEKEE (reference sequence). The V segment lost 4 bases and the J segment 12 bases; nucleotides outside the gene matches: 6. The CDR3 runs 12 residues. This clone was picked up a small number of times. Antigen specificity is unknown. Sequenced sample: PBMCs. The V call is TRBV5-5, the J call TRBJ1-2; 10 nucleotides match TRBD1. The receptor comes from a man between 50 and 59 years old in good health and CMV-seronegative. The CDR3 region is CASSVGQGVDTF. CDR3 coding DNA: TGTGCCAGCAGCGTTGGACAGGGGGTGGACACCTTC.